This record looks at one T cell receptor (beta chain) sequence and its context. What it recognizes is unknown. The sample comes from a study of T cell responses to AZD1222 COVID-19 vaccine. Produced via immunoSEQ multiplex PCR; TCRdb's table is partial and in-frame only. Of approximately 200,000 clones detected, approximately 89% appear once; the ten largest clones hold roughly 3.5%. CDR1 and CDR2 from the germline V gene are MDHEN and SYDVKM. V lost 8 bases and J 3 bases, leaving 8 bases between the germline ends. CDR3 length equals 11 residues. Study-wide points: No day 14 peak samples; only post-peak repertoires were characterized. The sample set comprised mostly white British donors with more females, and clonal diversity was possibly underestimated. Baseline seropositivity characterized only 5 or 6 AZD1222 recipients.

This clonotype was sampled from an adult who received the AZD1222 COVID-19 vaccine. V usage is TRBV28 and J usage is TRBJ2-7; D remains unclear. The source was peripheral blood, collected 28 days after the second AZD1222 dose. CDR3 sequence reads: CASVNNYEQYF. The CDR3 nucleotides are TGTGCCAGCGTTAACAACTACGAGCAGTACTTC.